These 17 T cell receptor beta chains originate from one sample sequenced in a study of OX40 agonist ivuxolimab in advanced cancers. Using immunoSEQ multiplex PCR, the repertoire was profiled, and TCRdb retains in-frame clones only, with some absent. Of 20,000 to 30,000 clones listed, around 82% are singletons. This sample comprised CD4+ or CD8+ T cells sorted from blood, obtained in a trial of the OX40 agonist ivuxolimab. These receptors were collected from an adult with an advanced solid tumor such as melanoma, head and neck, liver or kidney cancer.

The chain uses TRBV28 and TRBJ1-4; perhaps TRBD1 as D (6 bases). CDR1 is MDHEN and CDR2 is SYDVKM in the germline V gene. The CDR3 covers 14 residues. Trimming cost V 6 bases and J 4 bases, with 12 bases left between them. CDR3 in amino acids: CASSQGPHNEKLFF. The DNA for the CDR3 is TGTGCCAGCAGCCAGGGGCCGCATAATGAAAAACTGTTTTTT.

The J gene is TRBJ2-1, the V gene TRBV4-2, with unresolved D. Trimming removed 0 bases from V and 8 bases from J, with 11 bases in between. The germline CDR1 and CDR2 sequences are LGHNA and YNFKEQ. CDR3 size: 14 residues. The CDR3 DNA is TGTGCCAGCAGCCAAGATTTGGATCGGGATGAGCAGTTCTTC. Translated, it gives CASSQDLDRDEQFF.

This clone was seen a handful of times. The chain carries TRBV2 and TRBJ2-1; D gene unclear. Deletions cut 4 bases from V and 13 bases from J, with 17 bases between. Germline assignment: CDR1 SNHLY and CDR2 FYNNEI. This CDR3 is built from 13 residues. The CDR3 sequence: CASSAVRHPFQFF. CDR3 nucleotides: TGTGCCAGCAGTGCGGTTAGACACCCTTTTCAGTTCTTC.

For the CDR3, the DNA is TGTGCCACCAGCGGACGGACAGGGAGTGAAGCTTTCTTT. Residues: CATSGRTGSEAFF. The chain employs TRBV15 and TRBJ1-1; TRBD1 matches at 8 bases. CDR3 length: 13 amino acids. V lost 5 bases, J lost 7 bases, and 6 bases stayed unmatched. The germline V gene encodes CDR1 LNHNV and CDR2 YYDKDF (reference sequence).

This clone has a handful of counts. The genes are TRBV7-8 and TRBJ1-5; no firm D call. CDR3 length: 13 amino acids. Germline V gene lookup returns CDR1 SGHVS and CDR2 FQNEAQ. The V gene lost 0 bases and the J gene lost 9 bases, with 9 bases spanning the gap. DNA for the CDR3: TGTGCCAGCAGCTTAGCGGATACCGGGCCCCAGCATTTT. Translation gives CASSLADTGPQHF.

This clone has a single count. The chain is built from TRBV7-9 and TRBJ1-3; D gene unclear. The V end was cut by 5 bases, the J end by 0 bases, with 14 bases between. The CDR3 spans 16 residues. Germline CDR1 SEHNR, CDR2 FQNEAQ (reference sequence). Here the CDR3 reads CASSREGGYSGNTIYF. The DNA for the CDR3 is TGTGCCAGCAGCCGAGAAGGCGGGTACTCTGGAAACACCATATATTTT.

This clone came up a few times. CDR3 DNA: TGTGCCAGCAGCCTTAAGTCACCCCTCCACTTT. This sequence encodes CASSLKSPLHF. The chain uses TRBV28 and TRBJ1-6, with unresolved D. CDR3 size: 11 residues. Trimming cost V 6 bases and J 10 bases, with 7 bases left between them. The germline gives CDR1 MDHEN, CDR2 SYDVKM. Using reference TRBV28 and TRBJ1-6 for the parts outside the CDR3, the full variable domain is DVKVTQSSRYLVKRTGEKVFLECVQDMDHENMFWYRQDPGLGLRLIYFSYDVKMKEKGDIPEGYSVSREKKERFSLILESASTNQTSMYLCASSLKSPLHFGNGTRLTVT.

This clone has more than one count but fewer than ten. The rearrangement links TRBV7-2 to TRBJ2-7; possibly TRBD2 for D (6 bases). The germline V gene encodes CDR1 SGHTA and CDR2 FQGNSA. Trimming stripped 5 bases from V and 6 bases from J, with 11 bases between. CDR3 size: 12 residues. The CDR3 nucleotides read TGTGCCAGCAGCCTCAGACTAGTCGAGCAGTACTTC. It is translated as CASSLRLVEQYF.

The V call is TRBV4-1, the J call TRBJ2-4, with D maybe TRBD1 (5 bases). CDR3 length: 18 amino acids. Per germline, CDR1 MGHRA and CDR2 YSYEKL. V lost 6 bases to trimming and J lost 0 bases, with 21 bases between them. The CDR3 DNA reads as TGCGCCAGCAGGGAAGGGGCAGGGATGAAAATAGCCAAAAACATTCAGTACTTC. It encodes CASREGAGMKIAKNIQYF.

This clone turned up a few times. The genes are TRBV11-3 and TRBJ2-7; D is uncertain. The germline V gene encodes CDR1 SGHNT and CDR2 YENEEA. The germline V and J ends were trimmed by 5 bases and 3 bases, with 8 bases remaining between them. The CDR3 totals 12 residues. The CDR3 bases are TGTGCCAGCAGCCCCGACAACTACGAGCAGTACTTC. This encodes CASSPDNYEQYF. The full variable domain, rest sourced from reference TRBV11-3 and TRBJ2-7, is EAGVVQSPRYKIIEKKQPVAFWCNPISGHNTLYWYLQNLGQGPELLIRYENEEAVDDSQLPKDRFSAERLKGVDSTLKIQPAELGDSAVYLCASSPDNYEQYFGPGTRLTVT.

The chain is built from TRBV7-3 and TRBJ2-1, with D possibly TRBD2 on 6 matching bases. This CDR3 region has 15 residues. The V gene lost 2 bases and the J gene lost 1 base, with 9 bases spanning the gap. From germline, CDR1 is SGHTA and CDR2 FQGTGA. The CDR3 reads CASSLSGTSYNEQFF. The DNA of the CDR3 is TGTGCCAGCAGCTTATCCGGGACTTCCTACAATGAGCAGTTCTTC.

The V and J genes are TRBV19 and TRBJ1-2, with TRBD1 identical over 10 bases. V gave up 6 bases and J gave up 9 bases; unmatched junction bases: 10. This CDR3 contains 14 residues. CDR1 and CDR2 (germline): LNHDA, SQIVND (reference sequence). CDR3 in DNA: TGTGCCAGTAGCCCCCGGGACAGGGGTCTCCGCTACACCTTC. Translated: CASSPRDRGLRYTF.

The gene calls are TRBV6-1 and TRBJ1-1; D remains unclear. The germline CDR1 and CDR2 sequences are MNHNS and SASEGT. The CDR3 is 13 amino acids. With 7 bases removed from V and 6 bases from J, the gap between germline ends came to 15 bases. CDR3 sequence (DNA): TGTGCCAGCACTGGGCGTGAGGGCTCTGAAGCTTTCTTT. Translation gives CASTGREGSEAFF.

The gene calls are TRBV16 and TRBJ2-7; the match to TRBD1 covers 9 bases. From germline, CDR1 is KGHSY and CDR2 FQNENV. The CDR3 is made up of 19 amino acids. The ends lost 2 bases at V and 3 bases at J; junction bases unmatched: 17. This CDR3 reads CASSQRSGIGDRVNYEQYF. The CDR3 DNA is TGTGCCAGCAGCCAACGTTCAGGTATAGGGGACAGGGTTAACTACGAGCAGTACTTC.

The chain combines TRBV2 with TRBJ1-4; a possible D gene is TRBD1 (5 bases). Germline CDR1 reads SNHLY; CDR2 reads FYNNEI. With 7 bases removed from V and 4 bases from J, the gap between germline ends came to 13 bases. The CDR3 is made up of 14 amino acids. The CDR3 loop reads CASKGGTGNEKLFF. The CDR3 DNA reads TGTGCCAGCAAAGGAGGGACTGGTAATGAAAAACTGTTTTTT.

CDR3 protein: CAWSGTGNYEQYF. In DNA, the CDR3 is TGTGCCTGGAGTGGGACAGGGAACTACGAGCAGTACTTC. The chain is built from TRBV30 and TRBJ2-7; 8 bases are a match to TRBD1. V dropped 1 base and J dropped 3; count of bases not matched to a gene: 2. The CDR3 covers 13 residues. The germline gives CDR1 GTSNPN, CDR2 SVGIG (reference sequence).

As to this clone: Germline is not matched at one junction end, which may reflect a read error. The gene calls are TRBV7-7 and TRBJ2-7, with D maybe TRBD1 (6 bases). Germline assignment: CDR1 SSHAT and CDR2 FNYEAQ (reference sequence). There are 15 residues in the CDR3. The CDR3, as DNA: TGTGCTAGCAGCGAACGCCAGGGGCCAACCTACGAGCAGTACTTC. Its translation is CASSERQGPTYEQYF. Complete variable domain (other parts from reference TRBV7-7 and TRBJ2-7): GAGVSQSPRYKVTKRGQDVTLRCDPISSHATLYWYQQALGQGPEFLTYFNYEAQPDKSGLPSDRFSAERPEGSISTLTIQRTEQRDSAMYRCASSERQGPTYEQYFGPGTRLTVT.